The rows below give T cell receptor beta chains drawn from one sample of a study of T-cell memory formation after mild COVID-19. Each CDR3 protein gets one entry after TCRdb re-called the 5' RACE reads with MiXCR. This table holds 560,000 or so distinct CDR3 sequences, around 15% found once. Material: PBMCs or a T cell subset sorted from them (not recorded which). The receptors derive from an adult woman who had mild COVID-19 (a few samples of this study predate the infection). Cell type and time point are not known. Both conserved end residues are part of each CDR3. Each record gives: clone size, J gene, D gene, CDR3 length, V gene, CDR3 protein, CDR3 DNA. D genes are given only for firm matches. The size field is filled for only some rows; it gives once, few, many or a size class.

clone size: few; J gene: TRBJ2-7; D gene: TRBD2; CDR3 length: 14; V gene: TRBV12-3/TRBV12-4; CDR3 protein: CASSSSGAGYEQYF; CDR3 DNA: TGTGCCAGCAGTTCTAGCGGGGCTGGCTACGAGCAGTACTTC
clone size: .; J gene: TRBJ2-7; D gene: .; CDR3 length: 13; V gene: TRBV20-1; CDR3 protein: CSARVGGSYEQYF; CDR3 DNA: TGCAGTGCTAGAGTCGGCGGAAGCTACGAGCAGTACTTC
clone size: .; J gene: TRBJ2-3; D gene: TRBD2; CDR3 length: 16; V gene: TRBV4-1; CDR3 protein: CASSQERTSGRDTQYF; CDR3 DNA: TGCGCCAGCAGCCAAGAGAGGACTAGCGGGCGCGATACGCAGTATTTT
clone size: few; J gene: TRBJ2-5; D gene: TRBD2; CDR3 length: 14; V gene: TRBV20-1; CDR3 protein: CSASPSSGAETQYF; CDR3 DNA: TGCAGTGCTAGTCCATCTAGCGGGGCAGAGACCCAGTACTTC
clone size: .; J gene: TRBJ2-2; D gene: .; CDR3 length: 13; V gene: TRBV2; CDR3 protein: CASSVMVAGELFF; CDR3 DNA: TGTGCCAGCAGTGTGATGGTGGCCGGGGAGCTGTTTTTT
clone size: .; J gene: TRBJ1-4; D gene: .; CDR3 length: 14; V gene: TRBV3-1; CDR3 protein: CASSQTRLNEKLFF; CDR3 DNA: TGTGCCAGCAGCCAAACTCGGCTTAATGAAAAACTGTTTTTT
clone size: .; J gene: TRBJ2-1; D gene: .; CDR3 length: 17; V gene: TRBV6-6; CDR3 protein: CASSYPQTGSFYNEQFF; CDR3 DNA: TGTGCCAGCAGTTACCCCCAGACAGGATCATTCTACAATGAGCAGTTCTTC
clone size: few; J gene: TRBJ1-5; D gene: .; CDR3 length: 15; V gene: TRBV7-2; CDR3 protein: CASSPRGFVNQPQHF; CDR3 DNA: TGTGCCAGCAGCCCTCGCGGGTTTGTCAATCAGCCCCAGCATTTT
clone size: few; J gene: TRBJ2-2; D gene: .; CDR3 length: 14; V gene: TRBV11-2; CDR3 protein: CASRATSSTGELFF; CDR3 DNA: TGTGCCAGCAGGGCTACTAGCTCCACCGGGGAGCTGTTTTTT
clone size: few; J gene: TRBJ2-3; D gene: .; CDR3 length: 13; V gene: TRBV7-6; CDR3 protein: CASSLEFVDTQYF; CDR3 DNA: TGTGCCAGCAGCTTAGAATTCGTGGATACGCAGTATTTT
clone size: .; J gene: TRBJ2-7; D gene: TRBD2; CDR3 length: 15; V gene: TRBV14; CDR3 protein: CASSQGTSGNYEQYF; CDR3 DNA: TGTGCCAGCAGCCAAGGGACTAGCGGAAACTACGAGCAGTACTTC
clone size: .; J gene: TRBJ2-1; D gene: .; CDR3 length: 11; V gene: TRBV24-1; CDR3 protein: CATGRNNEQFF; CDR3 DNA: TGTGCCACCGGGAGAAACAATGAGCAGTTCTTC
clone size: .; J gene: TRBJ2-6; D gene: .; CDR3 length: 14; V gene: TRBV29-1; CDR3 protein: CSVVSSPGANVLTF; CDR3 DNA: TGCAGCGTTGTAAGCTCTCCTGGGGCCAACGTCCTGACTTTC
clone size: few; J gene: TRBJ1-2; D gene: TRBD1; CDR3 length: 14; V gene: TRBV4-3; CDR3 protein: CASSQAGTGSGYTF; CDR3 DNA: TGCGCCAGCAGCCAAGCCGGGACAGGGAGTGGCTACACCTTC
clone size: few; J gene: TRBJ2-7; D gene: TRBD2; CDR3 length: 16; V gene: TRBV5-1; CDR3 protein: CASSLEVTAGAYEQYF; CDR3 DNA: TGCGCCAGCAGCTTGGAGGTAACTGCGGGGGCCTACGAGCAGTACTTC
clone size: few; J gene: TRBJ1-5; D gene: TRBD1; CDR3 length: 16; V gene: TRBV2; CDR3 protein: CASSAGQVRHNQPQHF; CDR3 DNA: TGTGCCAGCAGTGCGGGACAGGTTCGTCACAATCAGCCCCAGCATTTT
clone size: .; J gene: TRBJ1-6; D gene: TRBD1; CDR3 length: 15; V gene: TRBV5-4; CDR3 protein: CASSPGTAYNSPLHF; CDR3 DNA: TGTGCCAGCAGCCCCGGGACAGCATATAATTCACCCCTCCACTTT
clone size: few; J gene: TRBJ1-2; D gene: TRBD1; CDR3 length: 16; V gene: TRBV3-1; CDR3 protein: CASSQPGRTGGYGYTF; CDR3 DNA: TGTGCCAGCAGCCAACCCGGGCGGACAGGGGGCTATGGCTACACCTTC
clone size: few; J gene: TRBJ1-1; D gene: .; CDR3 length: 12; V gene: TRBV20-1; CDR3 protein: CSARGQYTEAFF; CDR3 DNA: TGCAGTGCTAGGGGTCAGTACACTGAAGCTTTCTTT
clone size: .; J gene: TRBJ2-5; D gene: .; CDR3 length: 13; V gene: TRBV7-6; CDR3 protein: CASSYGFEETQYF; CDR3 DNA: TGTGCCAGCAGCTACGGATTCGAAGAGACCCAGTACTTC
clone size: few; J gene: TRBJ1-2; D gene: .; CDR3 length: 14; V gene: TRBV24-1; CDR3 protein: CATSDSGALGGYTF; CDR3 DNA: TGTGCCACCAGTGATTCCGGGGCACTAGGAGGCTACACCTTC
clone size: few; J gene: TRBJ2-7; D gene: .; CDR3 length: 15; V gene: TRBV11-2; CDR3 protein: CASSLESGSTGKQYF; CDR3 DNA: TGTGCCAGCAGCTTAGAGTCCGGGTCCACGGGGAAGCAGTACTTC
clone size: .; J gene: TRBJ2-7; D gene: TRBD2; CDR3 length: 18; V gene: TRBV12-3/TRBV12-4; CDR3 protein: CASSPGGSGRLVSYEQYF; CDR3 DNA: TGTGCCAGCAGCCCCGGAGGGAGCGGGAGGTTGGTCTCCTACGAGCAGTACTTC
clone size: few; J gene: TRBJ1-6; D gene: .; CDR3 length: 13; V gene: TRBV19; CDR3 protein: CASGDTYNSPLHF; CDR3 DNA: TGTGCCAGTGGGGACACCTATAATTCACCCCTCCACTTT
clone size: many; J gene: TRBJ1-5; D gene: .; CDR3 length: 13; V gene: TRBV27; CDR3 protein: CASSYGKNQPQHF; CDR3 DNA: TGTGCCAGCAGTTACGGCAAAAATCAGCCCCAGCATTTT
clone size: few; J gene: TRBJ2-7; D gene: TRBD2; CDR3 length: 17; V gene: TRBV7-3; CDR3 protein: CASSPPGTSGSFDEQYF; CDR3 DNA: TGTGCCAGCAGCCCCCCCGGGACTAGCGGGAGTTTCGACGAGCAGTACTTC
clone size: .; J gene: TRBJ1-2; D gene: .; CDR3 length: 17; V gene: TRBV6-4; CDR3 protein: CASSDSRDDGEPYGYTF; CDR3 DNA: TGTGCCAGCAGTGACTCGAGGGACGATGGCGAACCCTATGGCTACACCTTC
clone size: .; J gene: TRBJ1-1; D gene: .; CDR3 length: 13; V gene: TRBV5-6; CDR3 protein: CASSLVSGTEAFF; CDR3 DNA: TGTGCCAGCAGCTTGGTATCTGGTACTGAAGCTTTCTTT
clone size: few; J gene: TRBJ2-7; D gene: TRBD1; CDR3 length: 14; V gene: TRBV5-5; CDR3 protein: CASSPTGEEYEQYF; CDR3 DNA: TGTGCCAGCAGCCCGACAGGGGAGGAGTACGAGCAGTACTTC
clone size: few; J gene: TRBJ2-5; D gene: .; CDR3 length: 13; V gene: TRBV10-3; CDR3 protein: CAISEGLVETQYF; CDR3 DNA: TGTGCCATCAGTGAGGGTCTCGTTGAGACCCAGTACTTC
clone size: .; J gene: TRBJ2-1; D gene: .; CDR3 length: 11; V gene: TRBV10-3; CDR3 protein: CAVGSNNEQFF; CDR3 DNA: TGTGCCGTCGGGAGTAACAATGAGCAGTTCTTC
clone size: few; J gene: TRBJ2-3; D gene: TRBD2; CDR3 length: 15; V gene: TRBV10-3; CDR3 protein: CAIKSTSGEADTQYF; CDR3 DNA: TGTGCCATCAAGTCGACTAGCGGGGAAGCAGATACGCAGTATTTT
clone size: few; J gene: TRBJ2-7; D gene: TRBD2; CDR3 length: 15; V gene: TRBV18; CDR3 protein: CASSPGGGAAVEQYF; CDR3 DNA: TGTGCCAGCTCACCGGGCGGGGGGGCCGCGGTCGAGCAGTACTTC
clone size: many; J gene: TRBJ2-2; D gene: TRBD2; CDR3 length: 17; V gene: TRBV2; CDR3 protein: CASSDYGAGGRLGELFF; CDR3 DNA: TGTGCCAGCAGTGATTACGGCGCGGGGGGCCGCCTGGGGGAGCTGTTTTTT
clone size: few; J gene: TRBJ2-1; D gene: TRBD2; CDR3 length: 17; V gene: TRBV24-1; CDR3 protein: CATSDLSSGAPYNEQFF; CDR3 DNA: TGTGCCACCAGTGATTTGTCTAGCGGGGCACCCTACAATGAGCAGTTCTTC
clone size: .; J gene: TRBJ1-1; D gene: TRBD1; CDR3 length: 16; V gene: TRBV12-3/TRBV12-4; CDR3 protein: CASSSWTGYKNTEAFF; CDR3 DNA: TGTGCCAGCAGCTCTTGGACAGGGTATAAGAACACTGAAGCTTTCTTT
clone size: few; J gene: TRBJ2-1; D gene: TRBD2; CDR3 length: 16; V gene: TRBV2; CDR3 protein: CASSEFLAASYNEQFF; CDR3 DNA: TGTGCCAGCAGTGAATTTCTAGCGGCCTCCTACAATGAGCAGTTCTTC
clone size: .; J gene: TRBJ2-1; D gene: .; CDR3 length: 17; V gene: TRBV12-3/TRBV12-4; CDR3 protein: CASSSPEDLSSYNEQFF; CDR3 DNA: TGTGCCAGCAGTTCGCCGGAGGACTTGAGCTCCTACAATGAGCAGTTCTTC
clone size: few; J gene: TRBJ1-1; D gene: .; CDR3 length: 13; V gene: TRBV29-1; CDR3 protein: CSVGPGLNTEAFF; CDR3 DNA: TGCAGCGTTGGTCCCGGGCTGAACACTGAAGCTTTCTTT
clone size: few; J gene: TRBJ2-3; D gene: .; CDR3 length: 15; V gene: TRBV5-5; CDR3 protein: CASTWTDPSTDTQYF; CDR3 DNA: TGTGCCAGCACCTGGACAGACCCTAGCACAGATACGCAGTATTTT
clone size: .; J gene: TRBJ1-6; D gene: .; CDR3 length: 14; V gene: TRBV18; CDR3 protein: CASSPGRNNSPLHF; CDR3 DNA: TGTGCCAGCTCACCAGGCCGCAATAATTCACCCCTCCACTTT
clone size: .; J gene: TRBJ2-1; D gene: TRBD2; CDR3 length: 13; V gene: TRBV4-1; CDR3 protein: CASGGGGNNEQFF; CDR3 DNA: TGCGCCAGCGGCGGGGGGGGCAACAATGAGCAGTTCTTC
clone size: few; J gene: TRBJ1-5; D gene: TRBD1; CDR3 length: 14; V gene: TRBV29-1; CDR3 protein: CSVRSGDRNQPQHF; CDR3 DNA: TGCAGCGTTCGGTCGGGGGACAGGAATCAGCCCCAGCATTTT
clone size: .; J gene: TRBJ2-1; D gene: .; CDR3 length: 15; V gene: TRBV5-1; CDR3 protein: CASSPIRRPYNEQFF; CDR3 DNA: TGCGCCAGCAGCCCAATCCGCCGACCTTACAATGAGCAGTTCTTC
clone size: few; J gene: TRBJ1-2; D gene: TRBD1; CDR3 length: 14; V gene: TRBV9; CDR3 protein: CASSAATGAWGYTF; CDR3 DNA: TGTGCCAGCAGCGCAGCGACAGGGGCGTGGGGCTACACCTTC
clone size: few; J gene: TRBJ2-6; D gene: .; CDR3 length: 16; V gene: TRBV19; CDR3 protein: CATSSRGFSGANVLTF; CDR3 DNA: TGTGCCACCTCGAGTCGGGGCTTCTCTGGGGCCAACGTCCTGACTTTC
clone size: .; J gene: TRBJ1-2; D gene: TRBD1; CDR3 length: 15; V gene: TRBV6-2/TRBV6-3; CDR3 protein: CASGDRGRTNYGYTF; CDR3 DNA: TGTGCCAGCGGAGACAGGGGGCGGACCAACTATGGCTACACCTTC
clone size: many; J gene: TRBJ2-3; D gene: TRBD2; CDR3 length: 14; V gene: TRBV5-1; CDR3 protein: CASSLGTSSDTQYF; CDR3 DNA: TGCGCCAGCAGCCTAGGGACTAGCTCAGATACGCAGTATTTT
clone size: few; J gene: TRBJ1-2; D gene: .; CDR3 length: 15; V gene: TRBV12-3/TRBV12-4; CDR3 protein: CASSELRGPLYGYTF; CDR3 DNA: TGTGCCAGCAGTGAACTCAGGGGTCCTCTCTATGGCTACACCTTC
clone size: .; J gene: TRBJ2-3; D gene: TRBD2; CDR3 length: 14; V gene: TRBV2; CDR3 protein: CAREIAGGVDTQYF; CDR3 DNA: TGTGCCAGAGAAATAGCGGGGGGTGTAGATACGCAGTATTTT
clone size: .; J gene: TRBJ1-2; D gene: .; CDR3 length: 15; V gene: TRBV4-2; CDR3 protein: CASSQGTASADGYTF; CDR3 DNA: TGTGCCAGCAGCCAAGGGACAGCCTCTGCGGATGGCTACACCTTC
clone size: .; J gene: TRBJ1-6; D gene: TRBD1; CDR3 length: 14; V gene: TRBV6-6; CDR3 protein: CASSIDRVLSPLHF; CDR3 DNA: TGTGCCAGCAGCATCGACAGGGTATTGTCACCCCTCCACTTT
clone size: .; J gene: TRBJ2-1; D gene: .; CDR3 length: 12; V gene: TRBV5-1; CDR3 protein: CASSLLGPEQFF; CDR3 DNA: TGCGCCAGCAGCTTGTTAGGACCTGAGCAGTTCTTC
clone size: .; J gene: TRBJ1-2; D gene: .; CDR3 length: 15; V gene: TRBV7-9; CDR3 protein: CASSLGPGAPEGYTF; CDR3 DNA: TGTGCCAGCAGCCTCGGACCGGGGGCCCCCGAGGGCTACACCTTC
clone size: .; J gene: TRBJ1-5; D gene: .; CDR3 length: 15; V gene: TRBV5-6; CDR3 protein: CASSLYAGSSQPQHF; CDR3 DNA: TGTGCCAGCAGCTTGTACGCAGGGTCCAGTCAGCCCCAGCATTTT
clone size: many; J gene: TRBJ2-7; D gene: .; CDR3 length: 15; V gene: TRBV15; CDR3 protein: CATSTRDSGNYEQYF; CDR3 DNA: TGTGCCACCAGCACCAGGGACTCCGGGAACTACGAGCAGTACTTC
clone size: .; J gene: TRBJ2-6; D gene: .; CDR3 length: 17; V gene: TRBV2; CDR3 protein: CASSEIGASSGANVLTF; CDR3 DNA: TGTGCCAGCAGTGAAATAGGGGCGAGCTCTGGGGCCAACGTCCTGACTTTC